This T cell receptor beta chain is from a study of molecular identifiers for immune sequencing clone quantification. In this sample, this clonotype turned up many times. Trimming shortened V by 3 bases and J by 0 bases, and 14 bases separated the two germline ends. The CDR3 runs to 17 residues. Germline CDR1 and CDR2: LNHNV and YYDKDF (reference sequence). TCRdb recomputed calls from the PCR reads with MiXCR, one row per CDR3 protein. The repertoire holds over 85,000 distinct CDR3 sequences, with 21% as singletons. The sample consisted of naive CD8+ T cells from blood, with Jurkat cell RNA spiked in. This sample's subset: FACS-sorted CD8+CD4-CCR7+CD45RA+ naive T cells. The sequence derives from a human donor in good health. Some libraries in this study had Jurkat cell RNA spiked in. The chain joins TRBV15 to TRBJ1-4; D perhaps matches TRBD1 (5 bases). CDR3 in DNA: TGTGCCACCAGCAGTTGGGACGGAGGAACAACTAATGAAAAACTGTTTTTT. This translates into CATSSWDGGTTNEKLFF.